These 17 T cell receptor beta chains were sequenced from one sample in a study of T-cell memory formation after mild COVID-19. Via MiXCR, TCRdb re-called the 5' RACE reads, giving one row per CDR3 protein. Among fewer than 400,000 distinct CDR3 sequences, about 17% were seen once, and the ten largest hold roughly 21%. The sample taken for sequencing was PBMCs or a T cell subset sorted from them (not recorded which). All receptors come from a man between 18 and 29 years old who had mild COVID-19 (a few samples of this study predate the infection). Cell type and time point are not known.

This clonotype occurred a few times. The chain couples TRBV5-1 to TRBJ1-6, with D perhaps TRBD1 (6 bases). The CDR3 is 16 amino acids. Germline V gene sequence: CDR1 SGHRS, CDR2 YFSETQ. Between the trimmed V and J ends, which lost 0 bases and 8 bases, there was a span of 15 bases. The CDR3 sequence is CASSLGGRGSDSPLHF. For the CDR3, the DNA is TGCGCCAGCAGCTTGGGTGGCAGGGGCTCCGATTCACCCCTCCACTTT.

V gene TRBV5-1 combines with J gene TRBJ2-7; the D is unclear. The CDR3 extends over 15 amino acids. V was clipped by 4 bases and J by 2 bases, with 16 bases between them. In germline, CDR1 is SGHRS, CDR2 YFSETQ. The CDR3, as DNA: TGCGCCAGCAGCCTAGTCCCCCTTGATACCTACGAGCAGTACTTC. Amino acids: CASSLVPLDTYEQYF.

The sample holds a few counts of this clonotype. This rearrangement joins TRBV20-1 to TRBJ1-5, with TRBD1 as a possible D gene (6 bases). Germline V gives CDR1 DFQATT, CDR2 SNEGSKA (reference sequence). This CDR3 has 14 residues. With 4 bases removed from V and 6 bases from J, the gap between germline ends came to 16 bases. The CDR3 loop reads CSATPTGPVQPQHF. The CDR3 bases are TGCAGTGCTACCCCCACAGGGCCCGTTCAGCCCCAGCATTTT.

This clonotype was seen a few times. The chain links TRBV15 to TRBJ2-3; D gene ambiguous. Germline values: CDR1 LNHNV, CDR2 YYDKDF (reference sequence). The germline V and J ends were trimmed by 3 bases and 5 bases, with 9 bases remaining between them. CDR3 size: 13 residues. The CDR3 nucleotides read TGTGCCACCAGCAGCGTTCAACGAGATACGCAGTATTTT. Translation gives CATSSVQRDTQYF.

This clonotype was picked up a small number of times. J is TRBJ2-7 and V is TRBV6-5; 8 nucleotides match TRBD2. This CDR3 has 15 residues. Germline trimming cut 5 bases from V and 2 bases from J; bases unmatched to any gene: 8. CDR1 and CDR2 (germline): MNHEY, SVGAGI. The DNA for the CDR3 is TGTGCCAGCAGTCCGGGTAGCGGGACCACCTACGAGCAGTACGTC. As protein: CASSPGSGTTYEQYV.

The chain is built from TRBV4-3 and TRBJ1-2; 9 nucleotides match TRBD1. CDR3 length: 13 amino acids. In germline, CDR1 is LGHNA, CDR2 YSLEER. Trimming cost V 5 bases and J 6 bases; bases outside gene matches: 4. CDR3 residues: CASSVRTGDGYTF. In DNA form, the CDR3 reads TGCGCCAGCAGCGTTCGGACAGGGGATGGCTACACCTTC.

V and J are TRBV4-2 and TRBJ1-1, with no clear D. Between the trimmed V and J ends, which lost 0 bases and 0 bases, there was a span of 8 bases. Germline CDR1 is LGHNA and CDR2 is YNFKEQ. The CDR3 runs 15 residues. CDR3 sequence: CASSQERFLNTEAFF. CDR3 nucleotide sequence: TGTGCCAGCAGCCAAGAACGGTTCTTGAACACTGAAGCTTTCTTT.

The rearrangement joins TRBV5-1 to TRBJ2-5; TRBD2 agrees at 7 bases. The CDR3 covers 14 residues. V lost 6 bases to trimming and J lost 5 bases; unmatched junction nucleotides: 10. CDR1 is SGHRS and CDR2 is YFSETQ in the germline V gene. CDR3 protein: CASTLSAGVETQYF. CDR3 nucleotides: TGCGCCAGCACCCTAAGTGCGGGGGTGGAGACCCAGTACTTC.

The chain combines TRBV19 with TRBJ2-1; 8 bases are a match to TRBD1. After removal of 9 bases from V and 10 bases from J, the junction contained 11 bases not matched to a gene. Germline values: CDR1 LNHDA, CDR2 SQIVND (reference sequence). The CDR3 is 13 amino acids. CDR3 amino acids: CASQGQGQEEQFF. In nucleotides, the CDR3 is TGTGCCAGCCAAGGACAGGGACAAGAGGAGCAGTTCTTC.

J is TRBJ2-3 and V is TRBV20-1; D unresolved. Germline loops: CDR1 DFQATT, CDR2 SNEGSKA (reference sequence). Trimming shortened V by 0 bases and J by 9 bases, and 13 bases separated the two germline ends. The CDR3 totals 13 residues. The CDR3 DNA follows: TGCAGTGCTAGAGATACCCCTCGTGGCACGCAGTATTTT. The encoded protein is CSARDTPRGTQYF.

This clonotype appeared a few times. The rearrangement joins TRBV4-1 to TRBJ1-4; D might be TRBD1 (6 bases). V was cut by 3 bases and J by 5 bases, with 13 bases left in between. The CDR3 is 15 amino acids. CDR1 MGHRA and CDR2 YSYEKL come from the germline V gene. The CDR3 nucleotides read TGCGCCAGCAGCCAGGACAGAAACCTAAATGAAAAACTGTTTTTT. Translating gives CASSQDRNLNEKLFF.

This clonotype was picked up a small number of times. In nucleotides, the CDR3 is TGTGCCAGCAGTTTACCCCGACAGGGGGCCTACGAGCAGTACTTC. Translated, it gives CASSLPRQGAYEQYF. The chain employs TRBV12-3 or TRBV12-4 and TRBJ2-7, with TRBD1 matching 9 bases. Losses at the gene ends were 2 bases for V and 2 bases for J; bases not matched to a gene: 4. This CDR3 has 15 residues.

The rearrangement joins TRBV5-5 to TRBJ2-1; D is unresolved. The CDR3 is made up of 13 amino acids. Trimming stripped 0 bases from V and 4 bases from J, with 5 bases between. CDR1 is SGHKS and CDR2 is YYEKEE in the germline V gene (reference sequence). The CDR3 nucleotides read TGTGCCAGCAGCTTGGGGGTTTACAATGAGCAGTTCTTC. It encodes CASSLGVYNEQFF. Combining the CDR3 with reference TRBV5-5 and TRBJ2-1 gives the whole variable domain DAGVTQSPTHLIKTRGQQVTLRCSPISGHKSVSWYQQVLGQGPQFIFQYYEKEERGRGNFPDRFSARQFPNYSSELNVNALLLGDSALYLCASSLGVYNEQFFGPGTRLTVL.

The chain combines TRBV11-3 with TRBJ2-3; 7 bases line up with TRBD1. With 0 bases clipped from V and 2 bases from J, the junction kept 8 bases outside the gene matches. Germline V gene sequence: CDR1 SGHNT, CDR2 YENEEA. This CDR3 comprises 17 residues. The CDR3 DNA reads TGTGCCAGCAGCTTAGATCCCCCCGGGACAGCCACAGATACGCAGTATTTT. This sequence encodes CASSLDPPGTATDTQYF.

This clonotype was seen many times. V usage is TRBV12-3 or TRBV12-4 and J usage is TRBJ2-7, with TRBD1 matching over 8 bases. The CDR3 spans 13 residues. V was clipped by 5 bases and J by 0 bases; unmatched bases: 0. CDR3 sequence (DNA): TGTGCCAGCAGTACAGGGGGCTCCTACGAGCAGTACGTC. This translates into CASSTGGSYEQYV.

The chain is built from TRBV29-1 and TRBJ1-1; D remains ambiguous. CDR1 and CDR2 from the germline V gene are SQVTM and ANQGSEA. V lost 0 bases and J lost 3, with 8 bases in between. The CDR3 length is 13 residues. CDR3 sequence reads: CSVEEGMDTEAFF. DNA for the CDR3: TGCAGCGTTGAAGAGGGGATGGACACTGAAGCTTTCTTT.

This clonotype was detected only a few times. The J gene is TRBJ2-7, the V gene TRBV2, with TRBD1 matching over 8 bases. V shed 7 bases and J 3 bases; nucleotides not matched to a gene: 8. The CDR3 loop spans 14 amino acids. Germline V CDR1 and CDR2: SNHLY, FYNNEI. The CDR3 loop reads CASTSGQGVYEQYV. The CDR3 bases are TGTGCCAGCACCTCCGGACAGGGAGTCTACGAGCAGTACGTC.